The 29 T cell receptor beta chains below were found in one sample sequenced in a study of T cell repertoires in cytomegalovirus infection. TCRdb reprocessed the reads with MiXCR, giving one entry per CDR3 protein. This sample yields 250,000 to 300,000 distinct CDR3 sequences, of which about 20% are seen a single time; roughly a fifth belongs to the top ten. These receptors are not linked to any known antigen. This specimen was cultured PBMCs, taken from culture after CMV antigen stimulation. The receptors were sampled from a human donor in good health (CMV status not recorded). Some clones in this sample may be carry-over from other donors' samples.

The CDR3 DNA is TGTGCCAGCTCACGGACTAGCGGGAGTGCGTCCTACAATGAGCAGTTCTTC. This codes for CASSRTSGSASYNEQFF. The chain has TRBV18 and TRBJ2-1, with 13 bases fitting TRBD2. The J segment lost 1 base and the V segment lost 4 bases, leaving 4 bases of the junction unmatched. In germline, CDR1 is KGHSH, CDR2 LQKENI. The CDR3 totals 17 residues.

This clonotype occurred many times. The gene calls are TRBV6-1 and TRBJ1-5; no clear D. Looked up from germline, CDR1 is MNHNS and CDR2 is SASEGT. Trimming shortened V by 6 bases and J by 7 bases, and 13 bases separated the two germline ends. The CDR3 runs to 13 residues. CDR3 coding DNA: TGTGCCAGCAGGGTCGGGTTAGGGCAGCCCCAGCATTTT. Encoded protein: CASRVGLGQPQHF.

This clonotype has more than one count but fewer than ten. This chain connects TRBV7-9 to TRBJ2-1, with D possibly being TRBD1 (6 bases). Germline V gene sequence: CDR1 SEHNR, CDR2 FQNEAQ (reference sequence). The CDR3 runs 14 residues. The V and J ends lost 7 bases and 9 bases respectively, with 19 bases between them. In nucleotides, the CDR3 is TGTGCCAGCACCCAACTAGTCCTAGGGGGTGAGCAGTTCTTC. It codes for CASTQLVLGGEQFF.

In its sample, this clonotype was seen a few times. The chain recombines TRBV6-1 with TRBJ2-3, with 10 bases lining up with TRBD1. The CDR3 has 15 amino acids. After removal of 5 bases from V and 5 bases from J, the junction contained 7 bases not matched to a gene. CDR1 is MNHNS and CDR2 is SASEGT in the germline V gene. DNA for the CDR3: TGTGCCAGCAGTTTCCGGGACAGGGGTGTAGATACGCAGTATTTT. Encoded protein: CASSFRDRGVDTQYF.

This clonotype was observed at least ten times. The chain recombines TRBV7-2 with TRBJ1-1; the D gene is possibly TRBD1 (5 bases). The CDR3 totals 15 residues. Germline CDR1 SGHTA, CDR2 FQGNSA. Deletions cut 1 base from V and 3 bases from J, with 12 bases between. This CDR3 is CASSLVAGWYTEAFF. The CDR3 DNA reads as TGTGCCAGCAGCTTAGTTGCAGGGTGGTACACTGAAGCTTTCTTT.

This clonotype was seen many times. The rearrangement uses TRBV5-1 and TRBJ2-1, with 10 bases lining up with TRBD2. This CDR3 is built from 15 residues. The germline V gene encodes CDR1 SGHRS and CDR2 YFSETQ. Trimming removed 4 bases from V and 5 bases from J; junction bases left unmatched: 6. The CDR3: CASSPRTSGHNEQFF. The CDR3 DNA follows: TGCGCCAGCAGCCCACGGACTAGCGGACACAATGAGCAGTTCTTC.

J is TRBJ1-5 and V is TRBV20-1, with D possibly TRBD1 on 5 matching bases. V was trimmed by 4 bases and J by 3 bases, leaving 10 bases between them. The CDR3 totals 13 residues. CDR1 DFQATT and CDR2 SNEGSKA come from the germline V gene (reference sequence). The CDR3 DNA reads as TGCAGTGCTACGGGGGGAGACAATCAGCCCCAGCATTTT. This translates into CSATGGDNQPQHF.

This clonotype has just a few counts. This rearrangement joins TRBV7-8 to TRBJ2-7; 9 bases line up with TRBD2. The germline V gene encodes CDR1 SGHVS and CDR2 FQNEAQ. V gave up 3 bases and J gave up 1 base; unmatched junction bases: 7. This CDR3 has 16 amino acids. CDR3 in amino acids: CASSFGGRAVSYEQYF. Written as DNA, the CDR3 is TGTGCCAGCAGCTTTGGCGGGAGGGCCGTTTCCTACGAGCAGTACTTC. The variable domain in full, completed from reference TRBV7-8 and TRBJ2-7, reads GAGVSQSPRYKVAKRGQDVALRCDPISGHVSLFWYQQALGQGPEFLTYFQNEAQLDKSGLPSDRFFAERPEGSVSTLKIQRTQQEDSAVYLCASSFGGRAVSYEQYFGPGTRLTVT.

This chain uses TRBV28 with TRBJ2-7; D remains ambiguous. The CDR3 runs 13 residues. Trimming removed 6 bases at V and 2 bases at J, with 11 bases between. Germline CDR1 reads MDHEN; CDR2 reads SYDVKM. The CDR3 sequence: CASSPEYPYEQYF. DNA for the CDR3: TGTGCCAGCAGCCCGGAATACCCCTACGAGCAGTACTTC.

The chain links TRBV28 to TRBJ1-2; 8 nucleotides agree with TRBD1. V lost 4 bases and J lost 3; bases outside the gene matches: 7. The CDR3 contains 15 residues. Germline V gives CDR1 MDHEN, CDR2 SYDVKM. CDR3 DNA sequence: TGTGCCAGCAGTTCCACCGGGACAGGTTACTATGGCTACACCTTC. Its protein product is CASSSTGTGYYGYTF.

In this sample, this clonotype turned up many times. This chain links TRBV7-9 with TRBJ2-3; no clear D. Germline V lookup: CDR1 SEHNR, CDR2 FQNEAQ (reference sequence). The CDR3 length is 13 residues. V gave up 0 bases and J gave up 5 bases, with 6 bases separating them. CDR3 in DNA: TGTGCCAGCAGCTTAGCGCTTAAAGATACGCAGTATTTT. As protein: CASSLALKDTQYF.

This clonotype was seen only a few times. The V gene is TRBV20-1, the J gene TRBJ1-1; D gene unclear. Germline lookup yields CDR1 DFQATT and CDR2 SNEGSKA (reference sequence). With 6 bases removed from V and 0 bases from J, the gap between germline ends came to 11 bases. This CDR3 spans 13 amino acids. The CDR3 protein is CSATDGMNTEAFF. The CDR3 bases are TGCAGTGCCACGGACGGAATGAACACTGAAGCTTTCTTT.

This clonotype was observed a handful of times. The chain uses TRBV6-5 and TRBJ2-2; D uncertain. V was clipped by 6 bases and J by 5 bases, with 7 bases between them. The germline V gene has CDR1 MNHEY and CDR2 SVGAGI. The CDR3 totals 12 residues. The CDR3 sequence is CASRKETGELFF. CDR3 sequence (DNA): TGTGCCAGCAGAAAAGAGACCGGGGAGCTGTTTTTT.

This chain links TRBV6-2 or TRBV6-3 with TRBJ1-1, with 7 bases lining up with TRBD1. Germline loops: CDR1 MNHEY, CDR2 SVGEGT. V was pared by 6 bases and J by 2 bases, with 9 bases of the junction left unmatched. The CDR3 loop spans 15 amino acids. Written as DNA, the CDR3 is TGTGCCAGCAGCCGAATGACAGGGCCTAACACTGAAGCTTTCTTT. Translated: CASSRMTGPNTEAFF.

The J gene is TRBJ1-5, the V gene TRBV18, with TRBD1 matching over 8 bases. V dropped 2 bases and J dropped 9; count of bases not matched to a gene: 0. There are 12 residues in the CDR3. Germline loops: CDR1 KGHSH, CDR2 LQKENI. CDR3 sequence: CASSPDRGPQHF. The CDR3 nucleotides read TGTGCCAGCTCACCAGACAGGGGGCCCCAGCATTTT.

CDR3 DNA: TGTGCCAGCAGCTGGACCTGGGGCGAGCAGTACGTC. Translating it yields CASSWTWGEQYV. This rearrangement joins TRBV6-2 or TRBV6-3 to TRBJ2-7; D ambiguous. Germline CDR1 and CDR2: MNHEY and SVGEGT. CDR3 size: 12 residues. Trimming shortened V by 6 bases and J by 6 bases, and 12 bases separated the two germline ends.

This clonotype has only a few counts. This sequence joins TRBV5-1 and TRBJ2-3; 11 bases match TRBD1. Germline V lookup: CDR1 SGHRS, CDR2 YFSETQ. This CDR3 has 17 amino acids. V was clipped by 4 bases and J by 3 bases; unmatched bases: 10. The DNA of the CDR3 is TGCGCCAGCAGCCGACTTCCCGGACAGGGGGCTACAGATACGCAGTATTTT. Its protein product is CASSRLPGQGATDTQYF.

The rearrangement links TRBV6-2 or TRBV6-3 to TRBJ2-3, with D perhaps matching TRBD1 (5 bases). The germline V gene encodes CDR1 MNHEY and CDR2 SVGEGT. The CDR3 has 14 residues. The V gene lost 5 bases and the J gene lost 4 bases, with 13 bases spanning the gap. CDR3 nucleotide sequence: TGTGCCAGCAGTCCCTTCCAAGGGGCAGATACGCAGTATTTT. Residues: CASSPFQGADTQYF.

This clonotype was observed at least ten times. This CDR3 reads CASSLEGSYNEQFF. DNA for the CDR3: TGTGCCAGCAGTTTGGAGGGCTCCTACAATGAGCAGTTCTTC. The J gene is TRBJ2-1, the V gene TRBV6-2 or TRBV6-3, with D possibly TRBD2 on 6 matching bases. The length of the CDR3 is 14 residues. Germline-derived CDR1 and CDR2 are MNHEY and SVGEGT. Trimming shortened V by 4 bases and J by 0 bases, and 7 bases separated the two germline ends.

The gene calls are TRBV4-1 and TRBJ1-1; D perhaps matches TRBD1 (6 bases). Per the germline V gene, CDR1 is MGHRA and CDR2 is YSYEKL. The V and J ends lost 4 bases and 0 bases respectively, with 18 bases between them. This CDR3 region has 17 residues. DNA for the CDR3: TGCGCCAGCAGCCCACGCCAGGCAGGGGACATGAACACTGAAGCTTTCTTT. Protein: CASSPRQAGDMNTEAFF.

In this sample, this clonotype turned up a few times. The chain couples TRBV6-4 to TRBJ2-1, with 9 bases that match TRBD1. V shed 7 bases and J 6 bases; nucleotides not matched to a gene: 7. Looked up from germline, CDR1 is MRHNA and CDR2 is SNTAGT. This CDR3 comprises 14 residues. The chain's CDR3 is CASTGTGPCNEQFF. The CDR3 coding sequence is TGTGCCAGCACCGGGACAGGGCCTTGCAATGAGCAGTTCTTC.

This chain links TRBV4-1 with TRBJ2-4; D is possibly TRBD1 (6 bases). Germline-derived CDR1 and CDR2 are MGHRA and YSYEKL. Trimming stripped 2 bases from V and 4 bases from J, with 9 bases between. The CDR3 is 14 residues long. The CDR3 region is CASSQPGTKNIQYF. In nucleotides, the CDR3 is TGCGCCAGCAGCCAACCGGGGACAAAAAACATTCAGTACTTC.

Ten or more counts support this clonotype. This chain connects TRBV7-2 to TRBJ2-7; 8 bases are a match to TRBD2. The CDR3 is made up of 15 amino acids. Unmatched junction bases numbered 8, after V lost 1 base and J lost 6 bases. The germline CDR1 and CDR2 sequences are SGHTA and FQGNSA. CDR3 in DNA: TGTGCCAGCAGCTTAGGGTATAGCGGGATCGGCGAGCAGTACTTC. Its translation is CASSLGYSGIGEQYF.

This clonotype occurred a few times. V usage is TRBV4-2 and J usage is TRBJ1-3; D is possibly TRBD1 (5 bases). Trimming removed 1 base from V and 0 bases from J, with 16 bases in between. The CDR3 extends over 18 amino acids. Germline V gene sequence: CDR1 LGHNA, CDR2 YNFKEQ. CDR3 in amino acids: CASSQAGTSLDSGNTIYF. Written as DNA, the CDR3 is TGTGCCAGCAGCCAAGCCGGGACGTCCCTGGACTCTGGAAACACCATATATTTT.

This clonotype has only a few counts. The J gene is TRBJ2-3, the V gene TRBV7-7, with D perhaps matching TRBD2 (6 bases). The CDR3 has 13 amino acids. V lost 5 bases, J lost 4 bases, and 10 bases lay in between. Germline V gives CDR1 SSHAT, CDR2 FNYEAQ (reference sequence). CDR3 protein: CASSGSGADTQYF. CDR3 nucleotides: TGTGCCAGCAGCGGATCGGGGGCAGATACGCAGTATTTT.

This clonotype showed up just a few times. The chain uses TRBV15 and TRBJ2-1; D remains ambiguous. Trimming removed 5 bases at V and 0 bases at J, with 11 bases between. Germline lookup yields CDR1 LNHNV and CDR2 YYDKDF (reference sequence). CDR3 length: 15 residues. CDR3 sequence reads: CATSEDGNSYNEQFF. The CDR3 DNA follows: TGTGCCACCAGCGAGGACGGAAACTCCTACAATGAGCAGTTCTTC.

V gene TRBV5-4 combines with J gene TRBJ2-1; D gene unclear. The length of the CDR3 is 15 residues. V lost 0 bases, J lost 3 bases, and 10 bases lay in between. The germline gives CDR1 SGHNT, CDR2 YYREEE (reference sequence). DNA of the CDR3: TGTGCCAGCAGCTTGGAAGGGATTCTCTACAATGAGCAGTTCTTC. Protein: CASSLEGILYNEQFF.

This clonotype has a handful of counts. The chain combines TRBV11-3 with TRBJ2-1, with 14 bases lining up with TRBD2. CDR1 and CDR2 (germline): SGHNT, YENEEA. This CDR3 comprises 19 residues. V shed 0 bases, J shed 4 bases, and the junction held 8 bases outside the gene matches. CDR3 nucleotide sequence: TGTGCCAGCAGCTTAGAGATGGGACTAGCGGGGGTAAAATACAATGAGCAGTTCTTC. Translated: CASSLEMGLAGVKYNEQFF.

The rearrangement joins TRBV18 to TRBJ1-3; D gene ambiguous. The V end lost 1 base, the J end lost 4 bases, and 11 bases lay between the germline ends. The CDR3 is 15 residues long. CDR1 and CDR2 (germline): KGHSH, LQKENI. CDR3 protein: CASSPLAAQGNTIYF. The CDR3 DNA reads as TGTGCCAGCTCACCACTGGCGGCACAAGGAAACACCATATATTTT.